These 18 T cell receptor beta chains were all obtained from the same sample, sequenced in a study of identical twins. TCRdb reanalysed the 5' RACE reads using MiXCR and keeps one entry per CDR3 protein. The sample lists under 350,000 distinct CDR3 sequences, roughly 10% occurring once. This sample was shared with a second study, whose subject was yellow fever vaccine responses in identical twins.

Input material: CD8+ T cells sorted from blood. The source is a woman in her late teens or twenties in good health.

The rearrangement joins TRBV3-1 to TRBJ2-7, with 9 nucleotides matching TRBD1. V dropped 0 bases and J dropped 0; count of bases not matched to a gene: 9. The CDR3 covers 18 residues. Germline V gives CDR1 LGHDT, CDR2 YNNKEL (reference sequence). CDR3 in amino acids: CASSQEGGTGSSSYEQYF. The DNA for the CDR3 is TGTGCCAGCAGCCAAGAAGGGGGGACAGGGTCGAGCTCCTACGAGCAGTACTTC.

This clonotype has more than one count but fewer than ten. The rearrangement uses TRBV6-1 and TRBJ2-7; unclear D gene. This CDR3 has 14 amino acids. The V end was cut by 6 bases, the J end by 5 bases, with 17 bases between. Germline V gene sequence: CDR1 MNHNS, CDR2 SASEGT. The CDR3 DNA reads as TGTGCCAGCAGCTGGGCCTCAGGATCGGACGAGCAGTACTTC. Translation gives CASSWASGSDEQYF.

This clonotype occurred many times. The rearrangement joins TRBV27 to TRBJ2-7; 8 bases align to TRBD1. Trimming at V came to 0 bases and at J to 6 bases, leaving 7 bases not matched to a gene. Germline V CDR1 and CDR2: MNHEY, SMNVEV (reference sequence). The CDR3 totals 15 residues. The CDR3 bases are TGTGCCAGCAGTTTATCAGATCCAACAGGGGGCGAGCAGTACTTC. This codes for CASSLSDPTGGEQYF.

This clonotype was seen a handful of times. V usage is TRBV13 and J usage is TRBJ2-7; 8 bases match TRBD2. After removal of 3 bases from V and 7 bases from J, the junction contained 8 bases not matched to a gene. Germline V gene lookup returns CDR1 PRHDT and CDR2 FYEKMQ (reference sequence). CDR3 size: 14 residues. CDR3 region: CASSFTGGPGEQYF. As DNA, the CDR3 is TGTGCCAGCAGCTTCACGGGAGGGCCGGGTGAGCAGTACTTC.

In its sample, this clonotype was seen a few times. The chain uses TRBV6-1 and TRBJ2-5; D is unclear. With 5 bases removed from V and 5 bases from J, the gap between germline ends came to 15 bases. The CDR3 sequence is 14 residues long. In germline, CDR1 is MNHNS, CDR2 SASEGT. Here the CDR3 DNA reads TGTGCCAGCAGTCCAAACTGGGCCGGGGAGACCCAGTACTTC. As protein: CASSPNWAGETQYF.

This clonotype has more than one count but fewer than ten. The chain uses TRBV6-2 or TRBV6-3 and TRBJ2-7, with 8 bases aligning to TRBD1. The ends lost 5 bases at V and 9 bases at J; junction bases unmatched: 12. Germline V gives CDR1 MNHEY, CDR2 SVGEGT. This CDR3 is 14 amino acids long. CDR3 in amino acids: CASSGIGQGLRQYF. For the CDR3, the DNA is TGTGCCAGCAGTGGAATCGGACAGGGCCTACGGCAGTACTTC.

V gene TRBV12-5 combines with J gene TRBJ1-2; D may be TRBD1 (6 bases). V dropped 7 bases and J dropped 2 bases, with 17 bases sitting between them. CDR3 length equals 15 residues. CDR1 LGHNT and CDR2 FRNRAP come from the germline V gene. CDR3 loop: CASAAETTGNYGYTF. The DNA of the CDR3 is TGTGCTAGTGCCGCCGAGACAACAGGGAACTATGGCTACACCTTC.

V is TRBV27 and J is TRBJ2-3, with 8 bases identical to TRBD2. V dropped 3 bases and J dropped 1; count of bases not matched to a gene: 3. This CDR3 spans 15 amino acids. The germline CDR1 and CDR2 sequences are MNHEY and SMNVEV (reference sequence). CDR3 region: CASSFPGGGTDTQYF. The CDR3 DNA sequence: TGTGCCAGCAGTTTCCCCGGGGGGGGCACAGATACGCAGTATTTT.

There are a few counts of this clonotype. The chain uses TRBV7-9 and TRBJ2-1; D is unresolved. V lost 1 base, J lost 7 bases, and 8 bases lay in between. The CDR3 has 13 residues. Looked up from germline, CDR1 is SEHNR and CDR2 is FQNEAQ (reference sequence). The CDR3 DNA reads TGTGCCAGCAGCTTAGAACAGAATAATGAGCAGTTCTTC. Translation: CASSLEQNNEQFF.

The V gene is TRBV14, the J gene TRBJ2-1, with a weak D call TRBD1 (5 bases). Trimming left V 3 bases short and J 4 bases short, with 10 bases between. This CDR3 is built from 14 residues. Germline V lookup: CDR1 SGHDN, CDR2 FVKESK. The CDR3 DNA sequence: TGTGCCAGCAGCCAGGGGCTGGGGTACAATGAGCAGTTCTTC. Its translation: CASSQGLGYNEQFF.

The rearrangement joins TRBV20-1 to TRBJ2-1; TRBD2 agrees at 9 bases. The ends lost 1 base at V and 4 bases at J; junction bases unmatched: 8. Germline CDR1 DFQATT, CDR2 SNEGSKA (reference sequence). The CDR3 runs to 16 residues. CDR3 nucleotide sequence: TGCAGTGCTAGAGTCTCGGCGGGAGGGCCTTACAATGAGCAGTTCTTC. As protein: CSARVSAGGPYNEQFF.

This clonotype was seen many times. This chain connects TRBV27 to TRBJ1-5, with TRBD1 as a possible D gene (5 bases). This CDR3 region has 13 residues. Germline loops: CDR1 MNHEY, CDR2 SMNVEV (reference sequence). Trimming took 0 bases from V and 7 from J, leaving 7 bases between them. The DNA for the CDR3 is TGTGCCAGCAGTTTATCCGGGGCCCAGCCCCAGCATTTT. Translating gives CASSLSGAQPQHF.

This clonotype appeared many times. At one boundary the junction diverges from the germline segment, which might be a read error. V gene TRBV29-1 combines with J gene TRBJ2-3; D gene unclear. Germline V lookup: CDR1 SQVTM, CDR2 ANQGSEA. This CDR3 contains 13 residues. CDR3 nucleotide sequence: TGCAGCGCTGAAAGGGTGCAGGAGGATACGCAGTATTTT. Translating gives CSAERVQEDTQYF.

This clonotype was seen ten or more times. The chain employs TRBV10-3 and TRBJ1-1; D uncertain. This CDR3 has 14 amino acids. Trimming took 1 base from V and 4 from J, leaving 10 bases between them. CDR1 is ENHRY and CDR2 is SYGVKD in the germline V gene. DNA of the CDR3: TGTGCCATCAGTGAGTTCAGCCCGAGCACTGAAGCTTTCTTT. This gives the protein CAISEFSPSTEAFF.

A few counts support this clonotype. This chain connects TRBV29-1 to TRBJ1-2, with 7 bases aligning to TRBD1. The J segment lost 5 bases and the V segment lost 0 bases, leaving 9 bases of the junction unmatched. This CDR3 is built from 15 residues. CDR1 is SQVTM, CDR2 ANQGSEA, per germline. The CDR3: CSVEDYDREKYGYTF. CDR3 coding DNA: TGCAGCGTTGAAGATTATGACAGGGAGAAATATGGCTACACCTTC. Complete variable domain (other parts from reference TRBV29-1 and TRBJ1-2): SAVISQKPSRDICQRGTSLTIQCQVDSQVTMMFWYRQQPGQSLTLIATANQGSEATYESGFVIDKFPISRPNLTFSTLTVSNMSPEDSSIYLCSVEDYDREKYGYTFGSGTRLTVV.

This clonotype was observed many times. This chain joins TRBV6-2 or TRBV6-3 and TRBJ2-7, with 7 nucleotides matching TRBD1. Germline CDR1 is MNHEY and CDR2 is SVGEGT. This CDR3 is 15 amino acids long. The V gene end was trimmed by 0 bases and the J gene end by 4 bases; junction bases not matched to a gene: 6. The CDR3 is CASSYSKVRGYEQYF. The CDR3, as DNA: TGTGCCAGCAGTTACTCGAAGGTCAGGGGGTACGAGCAGTACTTC.

The chain combines TRBV4-3 with TRBJ2-2; tentative D call: TRBD1 (5 bases). Between the trimmed V and J ends, which lost 0 bases and 8 bases, there was a span of 10 bases. This CDR3 has 14 residues. Germline CDR1 reads LGHNA; CDR2 reads YSLEER. CDR3 in DNA: TGCGCCAGCAGCCAAGACAGGGCGACTGGGGAGCTGTTTTTT. Protein: CASSQDRATGELFF.

For this clonotype: A much larger clone differs by one base, so this may be a read error. The chain is built from TRBV7-9 and TRBJ2-5; TRBD2 matches at 9 bases. This CDR3 comprises 15 residues. CDR1 SEHNR and CDR2 FQNEAQ come from the germline V gene (reference sequence). In DNA, the CDR3 is TGTGCCAGCAGCGATTCGGGACTAGCCCAAGTGACCCAGTACTTC. It encodes CASSDSGLAQVTQYF.